This note documents a single TCR beta chain sequence. Its antigen is unknown. One base away there is no much larger clone; base qualities are not given. These data are taken from a study of blood T cell repertoires in COVID-19 (dated by TCRdb to the early 2020s). Regarding the study in general: Collaborator samples came from the United States, Italy and Spain and covered acute and convalescent phases of COVID-19. The samples were drawn from two sources: the first 160 participants of the ongoing ImmuneRACE study, and 950 to 1,500 subjects contributed by 6 global collaborators. The repertoires were released in a freely available public database intended as a resource for research on the immune response to SARS-CoV-2. Where available, HLA class I and class II types were obtained from metadata supplied by the sample provider rather than from assay-based typing. Nearly every sample came with metadata listing a de-identified subject ID, COVID-19 status, age in years and sex. The dataset comprised deeply sampled blood TCRbeta repertoires from subjects exposed to, actively infected with, or recovered from COVID-19. The prospective study material was composed of cDNA or gDNA derived from T cells, B-cell-depleted T cells, or PBMCs.

General study outcomes and caveats: The quantity of clinical and demographic metadata differed by source and by participant and was supplied without curation.

TCRbeta CDR3 regions were amplified from genomic DNA by means of the immunoSEQ Assay, a bias-controlled multiplex PCR. As for the original processing: The number of nucleated cells in each sample was estimated from the amplification of reference gene primers within the assay. To quantify the absolute abundance of each unique TCRbeta CDR3 rearrangement, sequence reads were collapsed and filtered. For each sample, productive Simpson clonality was calculated by taking the square root of Simpson's diversity index across productive rearrangements. In TCRdb, the immuneACCESS table is reduced to in-frame sequences with V and J assigned. These tables do not hold every clone; where another copy was compared, an unresolved V gene accounts for under half, and the others remain unexplained. The DNA gave D and trimming, while V, J and clone size come from that table. The sample table contains about 340,000 clones; only one count was recorded for approximately 86% of them. The leading ten clones occupy about 7% of the sample.

One collaborating source in Seattle enrolled patients while the patients were actively infected and followed the patients over time throughout the course of disease. Whole blood was collected in K2EDTA tubes by collaborating institutions according to the institutions' own protocols. Collaborator samples were shipped for TCRbeta analysis as frozen whole blood, isolated PBMCs, or DNA extracted from either sample type. Compared with germline, V lacks 5 bases and J lacks 6 bases; bases without a gene match: 8. Reading the germline V gene gives CDR1 SGHTA and CDR2 FQGNSA. There are 14 amino acids in the CDR3, from cysteine to phenylalanine inclusive. Only the CDR3 DNA stays, 42 bases, in frame from base 1.

The TCR comes from a woman aged 55-70 years with COVID-19, enrolled during active disease. The sequenced sample was peripheral blood. Recombination joined TRBV7-2 with TRBJ2-3, with 7 middle bases fitting TRBD1. The DNA sequence is given as TGTGCCAGCAGCCGCGACAGGGTTGTCGATACGCAGTATTTT. Its protein is CASSRDRVVDTQYF.